The clone carrying this T cell receptor beta chain was seen more than once but under ten times. Its antigen is undetermined. The data stem from a study of T cell responses to AZD1222 COVID-19 vaccine. Study-wide results and caveats: Spike-specific TCR breadth and depth grew following two AZD1222 doses.

Assay used: immunoSEQ multiplex PCR; TCRdb lists only in-frame clones, some missing. The sample has 45,000 to 65,000 clones, about 80% seen once; the top ten hold roughly 4.9%. Trimming took off 4 bases at V and 5 bases at J, with 18 bases between the two ends. Germline V gives CDR1 MNHEY, CDR2 SMNVEV (reference sequence). The CDR3 spans 15 residues. The chain recombines TRBV27 with TRBJ2-7; D is tentatively TRBD1 or TRBD2 (5 bases each). This clonotype was sampled from an adult who received the AZD1222 COVID-19 vaccine. This material consisted of peripheral blood, taken 28 days after the second AZD1222 dose. CDR3 residues: CASSSQGSGSNEQYF. The CDR3 DNA reads TGTGCCAGCAGTTCGCAGGGTTCGGGAAGTAACGAGCAGTACTTC.